The sequence of this T cell receptor beta chain was determined in a study of T-cell reconstitution after alpha-beta-depleted transplantation in children. Preparation of the TCRbeta library used unique molecular identifiers. TCRdb used MiXCR to reprocess the PCR reads, holding one entry per CDR3 protein. The data show approximately 1,000,000 distinct CDR3 sequences, roughly 31% seen once. To note about this clonotype: Its antigen remains unidentified.

Study-wide points: It was newly produced T cells that mostly accounted for T-cell counts and diversity one year after transplant. Reportedly, only several hundred clones from non-depleted graft cells drove alpha-beta T-cell counts at about two months.

The germline CDR1 and CDR2 sequences are KGHDR and SFDVKD. The CDR3 contains 15 residues. With 4 bases removed from V and 1 base from J, the gap between germline ends came to 11 bases. The receptor was derived from a boy younger than two who had a stem cell transplant for SCID, so the T cells may come from the graft donor. This sample comprised PBMCs, mostly from graft donor cells, obtained 360 days after TCRalphabeta/CD19-depleted stem cell transplant. The chain is built from TRBV24-1 and TRBJ2-3, with a possible D match to TRBD1 (5 bases). CDR3 DNA: TGTGCCACCAGTGAAGGGGCGACGGGCACAGATACGCAGTATTTT. It codes for CATSEGATGTDTQYF.